One and the same sample provided the 5 T cell receptor beta chains below, sequenced in a study of blood T cell repertoires in COVID-19. Libraries were prepared by immunoSEQ multiplex PCR; TCRdb keeps only in-frame clonotypes and omits some of them. Here the sample spans roughly 200,000 clones, 70% to 90% being singletons. Sequencing used PBMCs or T cells enriched from blood (not recorded which). All receptors come from a young woman who had been exposed to COVID-19.

This clone occurred once. The rearrangement joins TRBV7-2 to TRBJ1-2, with D possibly being TRBD1 (5 bases). The length of the CDR3 is 14 residues. CDR1 is SGHTA and CDR2 is FQGNSA in the germline V gene. V lost 7 bases, J lost 3 bases, and 15 bases lay in between. The CDR3 bases are TGTGCCAGCAAAGGGCAGGGACTGGACTATGGCTACACCTTC. Its translation is CASKGQGLDYGYTF.

In regard to this clone: This sample also contains other DNA sequences that code for the same CDR3. This chain connects TRBV9 to TRBJ2-7; D unclear. The ends were cut back, 0 bases at V and 4 bases at J, with 11 bases in the middle. CDR1 and CDR2 from the germline V gene are SGDLS and YYNGEE. This CDR3 region has 14 residues. DNA of the CDR3: TGTGCCAGCAGCGTAGAAGGCGGCAGTTACGAGCAGTACTTC. This codes for CASSVEGGSYEQYF.

The chain recombines TRBV11-2 with TRBJ2-1; 8 bases align to TRBD1. V trimming: 5 bases; J trimming: 7 bases; junction bases outside the gene matches: 13. The CDR3 length is 16 residues. The germline V gene has CDR1 SGHAT and CDR2 FQNNGV. CDR3 in DNA: TGTGCCAGCAGCCACCGGCCGGACAGGGCGACGAATGAGCAGTTCTTC. Amino acids: CASSHRPDRATNEQFF.

J is TRBJ1-6 and V is TRBV5-8; D gene uncertain. Germline CDR1 is SGHTS and CDR2 is YDEGEE. The CDR3 is 14 amino acids. V shed 2 bases and J shed 8 bases, with 11 bases lying between them. The CDR3 loop is CASSFWAPDSPLHF. The CDR3 region has the DNA TGTGCCAGCAGCTTTTGGGCCCCCGATTCACCCCTCCACTTT.

This chain uses TRBV20-1 with TRBJ1-1, with D unresolved. CDR3 size: 14 residues. Trimming removed 3 bases from V and 0 bases from J, with 11 bases in between. Germline V gene lookup returns CDR1 DFQATT and CDR2 SNEGSKA (reference sequence). CDR3 in amino acids: CSASSSGLNTEAFF. The CDR3 nucleotides read TGCAGTGCTAGTAGTAGCGGCCTGAACACTGAAGCTTTCTTT.